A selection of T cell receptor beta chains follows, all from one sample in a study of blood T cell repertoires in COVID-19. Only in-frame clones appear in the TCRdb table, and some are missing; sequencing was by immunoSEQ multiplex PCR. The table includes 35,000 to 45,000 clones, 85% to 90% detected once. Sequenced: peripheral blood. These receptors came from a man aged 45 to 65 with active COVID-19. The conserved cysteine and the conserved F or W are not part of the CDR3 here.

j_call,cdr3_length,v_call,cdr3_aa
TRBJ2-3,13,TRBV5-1,ASSLGRGNTDTQY
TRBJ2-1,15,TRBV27,ASSSASGGVSYNEQF
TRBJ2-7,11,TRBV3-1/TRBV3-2,ASSSDRVGEQY
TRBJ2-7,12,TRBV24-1,ATSGEEVPYEQY
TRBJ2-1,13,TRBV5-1,ASSLSGDFRNEQF
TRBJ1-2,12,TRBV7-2,ASSRRQGNYGYT
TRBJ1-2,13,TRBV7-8,ASSDRLTGNYGYT
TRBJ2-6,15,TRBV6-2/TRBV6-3,ASSPWTADSGANVLT
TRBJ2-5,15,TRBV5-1,ASSLSIAAGVQETQY
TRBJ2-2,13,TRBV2,ASNKGQAHTGELF
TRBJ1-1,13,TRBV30,AGQIDRLGNTEAF
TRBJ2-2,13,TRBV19,ASSTGGQGTGELF
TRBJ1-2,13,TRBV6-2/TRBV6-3,ASSSLGQGAYGYT
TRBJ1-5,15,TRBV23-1,ASNPRRRDHSNQPQH
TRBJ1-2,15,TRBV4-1,ASSQGTGGGFLVGYT
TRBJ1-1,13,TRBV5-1,ASSLLAGLGTEAF
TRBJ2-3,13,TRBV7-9,ASSSGQGLADTQY
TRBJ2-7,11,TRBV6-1,ASSEEDRREQY
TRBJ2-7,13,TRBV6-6,ASTVRAGPSYEQY
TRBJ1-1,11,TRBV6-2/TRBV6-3,ASSYGRSTEAF
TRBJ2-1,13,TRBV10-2,ASRVAGGLYNEQF
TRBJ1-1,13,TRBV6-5,ASSYPGAGVRQAF
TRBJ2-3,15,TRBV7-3,ASSSSWSWEGKDTQY
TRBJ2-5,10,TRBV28,ASRTLAETQY
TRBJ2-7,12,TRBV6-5,ASSRTGSSYEQY
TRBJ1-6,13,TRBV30,AWSKGTGVGSPLH
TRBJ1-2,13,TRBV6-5,ASKGRGPGRYGYT
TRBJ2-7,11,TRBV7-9,ASSFPTTGEQY
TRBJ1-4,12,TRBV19,ASQAGGSNEKLF
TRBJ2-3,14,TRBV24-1,ATSDLPGQGSDTQY
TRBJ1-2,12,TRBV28,ASSLALLRDGYT
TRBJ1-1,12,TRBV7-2,ASSSDRGGTEAF
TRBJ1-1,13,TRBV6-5,ASSYSTRGNTEAF
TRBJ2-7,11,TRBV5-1,ASSLGRTVEQY
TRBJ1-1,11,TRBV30,AWSVMFGTEAF
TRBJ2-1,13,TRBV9,ASSSSGSSYNEQF
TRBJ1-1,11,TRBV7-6,ASMKGQYTEAF
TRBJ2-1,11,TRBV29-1,SVGQGAGYEQF